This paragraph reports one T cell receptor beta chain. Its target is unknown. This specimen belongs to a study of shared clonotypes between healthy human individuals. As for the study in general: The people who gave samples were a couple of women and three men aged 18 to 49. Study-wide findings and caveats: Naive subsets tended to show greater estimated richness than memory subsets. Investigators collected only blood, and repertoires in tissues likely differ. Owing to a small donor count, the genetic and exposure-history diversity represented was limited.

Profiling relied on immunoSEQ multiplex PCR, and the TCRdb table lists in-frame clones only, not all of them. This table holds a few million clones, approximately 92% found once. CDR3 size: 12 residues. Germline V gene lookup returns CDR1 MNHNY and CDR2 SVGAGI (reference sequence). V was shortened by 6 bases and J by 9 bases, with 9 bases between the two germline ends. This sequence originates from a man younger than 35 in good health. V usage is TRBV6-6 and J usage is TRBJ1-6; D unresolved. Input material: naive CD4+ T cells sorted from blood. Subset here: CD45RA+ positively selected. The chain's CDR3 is CASSAGSSPLHF. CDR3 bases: TGTGCCAGCAGCGCTGGGAGTTCACCCCTCCACTTT.